This T cell receptor (beta chain) was observed in a study of response to subunit inactivated influenza vaccine. The CDR3 has 13 residues. V was trimmed by 8 bases and J by 5 bases, leaving 15 bases between them. Germline CDR1 reads SNHLY; CDR2 reads FYNNEI. In TCRdb, the RT-PCR reads were re-called with MiXCR into one record per CDR3 protein. The sample shows roughly 650,000 distinct CDR3 sequences, 13% to 15% of them seen only once. This TCR came from a man aged 45 to 65 who received an inactivated influenza vaccine. V is TRBV2 and J is TRBJ2-5; possible D gene TRBD2, 5 bases. Material: PBMCs from blood, obtained roughly 2 weeks before vaccination. CDR3 protein: CASFPGFRETQYF. CDR3 bases: TGTGCCAGCTTTCCGGGGTTCAGGGAGACCCAGTACTTC.